This TCR beta chain was documented in a study of response to subunit inactivated influenza vaccine. Findings and caveats of the study: Every seasonal influenza vaccination brings in few new T cells, the authors suggested.

V was cut by 5 bases and J by 7 bases, with 17 bases left in between. The CDR3 contains 15 residues. TCRdb reprocessed the RT-PCR reads via MiXCR and lists one record per CDR3 protein. The table includes hundreds of thousands of distinct CDR3 sequences, 12% detected once. This clonotype was recorded many times. As yet, its antigen is unknown. The receptor was isolated from a man aged 45-65 years who received an inactivated influenza vaccine. Specimen: PBMCs from blood, collected on the day of vaccination. The V call is TRBV12-3 or TRBV12-4, the J call TRBJ1-4; D gene ambiguous. The CDR3 region is CASSPDLPGFEKLFF. The CDR3 DNA reads as TGTGCCAGCAGTCCCGATCTTCCGGGGTTTGAAAAACTGTTTTTT.